This T cell receptor (beta chain) appears in the sequencing data of a study of T cells in Graves' hyperthyroidism and ophthalmopathy (dated by TCRdb to between 2017 and 2020). In the study overall: Peripheral blood samples were taken at the time of initial diagnosis, prior to any treatment. To identify distinguishing TCR V-J signatures, a discovery cohort of about 100 patients was used, comprising some 45 with Graves' ophthalmopathy and approximately 57 with stable Graves' hyperthyroidism. An independent validation cohort of around 19 hyperthyroidism patients and approximately 17 patients who later progressed to ophthalmopathy tested prospective prediction of ophthalmopathy. For training and testing, the 100 patients in the discovery cohort were randomly divided in a 7:3 ratio. The study also compared thyroid tissue and blood T-cell repertoires from about 6 Graves' hyperthyroidism patients. Once sampling was done, hyperthyroidism patients were given methimazole at a starting dose of 30 mg daily, whereas ophthalmopathy patients were given high-dose intravenous methylprednisolone. The paper reports TCR Vbeta CDR3 sequencing of some 140 peripheral blood samples: under 45 ophthalmopathy, under 80 hyperthyroidism and around 17 progressor patients. Overall results and qualifications from the work: Sample size was not statistically predetermined, and investigators were not blinded to group allocation. A model built on a 13 V-J signature distinguished ophthalmopathy from stable hyperthyroidism, reaching 85% to 90% sensitivity and 81.08% specificity in cross-validation and 80%/75% in testing. Most expanded thyroid clonotypes (frequency above 0.001) were also detected in blood, a finding suggesting that blood repertoires may reflect thyroid immune responses. In validation, the model predicted progression to ophthalmopathy with 65% to 71% sensitivity and approximately 72% specificity, a median of roughly seven months before onset.

The sample holds many counts of this clonotype. Its antigen is still unknown. No base quality values were provided; no much bigger clone lies one nucleotide off. The CDR3 goes from the cysteine to the phenylalanine over 12 residues. The only DNA kept is the CDR3, 36 bases in frame from the first base. Between the V and J ends, shortened by 3 bases and 7 bases respectively, the junction contains 7 bases. The germline V gene provides CDR1 SGHTA and CDR2 FQGNSA. The TCR beta CDR3 regions were amplified from the RNA transcripts. The TCR CDR3 was subjected to a first round of RT-PCR using the HTBI primer set and the Qiagen OneStep RT-PCR kit. The libraries were constructed in a second round of multiplex PCR and then size-selected and purified. The libraries were sequenced on an Illumina HiSeq2000 using paired-end 100 bp reads. In the original analysis: SOAPnuke was used to process the raw data, removing reads that contained adapters or uncalled bases, had a mean Phred below 15, or lacked an exact match to the constant primer or identifier. High-quality paired reads were merged using COPE v1.2.5, and each unique nucleotide sequence was defined as a clonotype. MiTCR v1.1 was used to align clonotypes to the IMGT TRBV, TRBD and TRBJ reference segments. Analysis was restricted to V-J combinations with a frequency above 0.0001, which covered just over 98% of repertoires. The TCS score was defined as F50 (clonal expansion) divided by E x V (chaos), with BLOSUM62-based TCRdist calculated between CDR3 peptides within each V-J. Welch's t-statistics and random forest reduced roughly 530 V-J features to 13, which were used in a naive Bayes classifier (R e1071). TCRdb reanalyzed the raw reads on its own, using fastp at Q25 for trimming and MiXCR for clone calling, and kept in-frame beta chains. Every CDR3 protein is listed once, alongside the most common genes and DNA of its rows. TCRdb, not the authors, supplied the V and J calls. The sample records 300,000 to 450,000 distinct CDR3 sequences, about a sixth of which are singletons. Roughly a sixth of the sample rests with the top ten.

Moderately to severely active disease, a Clinical Activity Score of at least 3, a NOSPECS grade of at least 4, and a duration under 3 months were present in ophthalmopathy patients. The study excluded patients with uncontrolled infections, other autoimmune diseases, pregnancy or lactation. Clinical symptoms, serum thyroxine and TRAb, thyroid ultrasound, and orbital computed tomography formed the basis for the diagnoses. PBMCs were separated from under 11 ml of fresh peripheral blood using Ficoll-Paque density gradient centrifugation. Total RNA was extracted with Trizol reagent, and quality was checked on an Agilent 2100 Bioanalyzer.

The TCR was taken from a woman aged 40 to 55 with Graves' ophthalmopathy. The sequenced sample consisted of blood. Recombination connected TRBV7-2 to TRBJ1-3; a tentative D call is TRBD1 (5 bases match). In nucleotide form, the sequence is TGTGCCAGCAGCTTTGGGACGAACACCATATATTTT. This yields the protein CASSFGTNTIYF.